This TCR beta chain originates from a study of T-cell reconstitution after alpha-beta-depleted transplantation in children. The CDR3 spans 13 residues. Trimming cost V 2 bases and J 0 bases, with 7 bases left between them. In germline, CDR1 is SQVTM, CDR2 ANQGSEA. Using unique molecular identifiers, the investigators prepared the TCRbeta library. One entry per CDR3 protein results from TCRdb running MiXCR on the PCR reads. The sample includes a few hundred thousand distinct CDR3 sequences, 10% to 15% seen only once; the top ten take approximately 2.1%. As for this clonotype: Antigen specificity is unknown.

Study-wide results and caveats: Newly generated T cells supplied most T-cell counts and diversity one year post-transplant.

This TCR came from a male patient younger than 18 who had a stem cell transplant for acute myeloid leukemia, so the T cells may come from the graft donor. This specimen consisted of PBMCs, mostly from graft donor cells, obtained 360 days after TCRalphabeta/CD19-depleted stem cell transplant. This rearrangement joins TRBV29-1 to TRBJ1-1; D uncertain. The CDR3 loop reads CSVEWALNTEAFF. CDR3 DNA: TGCAGCGTTGAATGGGCTTTGAACACTGAAGCTTTCTTT.